This entry features one T cell receptor beta chain sequence. Its target is unknown. Via MiXCR, TCRdb re-called the RT-PCR reads, giving one row per CDR3 protein. This table holds 650,000 to 800,000 distinct CDR3 sequences, 11% to 15% found once. V lost 1 base to trimming and J lost 2 bases; unmatched junction nucleotides: 8. The CDR3 runs to 18 residues. CDR1 and CDR2 from the germline V gene are LGHNA and YNFKEQ. This sample is part of a study of response to subunit inactivated influenza vaccine. Whole-study findings and limits: T cells newly recruited by each seasonal influenza vaccination are few, the authors suggested.

The sequenced sample was PBMCs from blood, obtained 14 to 15 days before vaccination. The receptor comes from a man aged 45 to 65 who received an inactivated influenza vaccine. V usage is TRBV4-2 and J usage is TRBJ2-3; TRBD2 matches 11 bases. The CDR3 protein is CASSQGLGLAGNTDTQYF. CDR3 DNA: TGTGCCAGCAGCCAAGGTCTCGGACTAGCGGGTAACACAGATACGCAGTATTTT.